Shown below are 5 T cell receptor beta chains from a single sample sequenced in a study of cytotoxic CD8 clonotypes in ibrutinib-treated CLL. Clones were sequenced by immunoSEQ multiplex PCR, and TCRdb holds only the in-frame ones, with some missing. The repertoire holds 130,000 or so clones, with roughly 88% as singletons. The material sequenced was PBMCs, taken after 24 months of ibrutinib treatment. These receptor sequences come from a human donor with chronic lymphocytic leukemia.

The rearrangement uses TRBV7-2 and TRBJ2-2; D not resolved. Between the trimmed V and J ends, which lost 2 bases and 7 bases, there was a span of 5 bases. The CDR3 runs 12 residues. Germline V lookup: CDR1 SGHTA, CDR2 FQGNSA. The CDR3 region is CASSLYGGELFF. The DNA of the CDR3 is TGTGCCAGCAGCTTATATGGCGGGGAGCTGTTTTTT.

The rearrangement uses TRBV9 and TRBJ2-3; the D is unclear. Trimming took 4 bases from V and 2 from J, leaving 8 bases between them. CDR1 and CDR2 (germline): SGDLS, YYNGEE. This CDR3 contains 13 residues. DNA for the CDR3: TGTGCCAGCAGCCTCCCCCCCACAGATACGCAGTATTTT. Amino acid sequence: CASSLPPTDTQYF. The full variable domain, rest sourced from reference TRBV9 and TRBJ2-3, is DSGVTQTPKHLITATGQRVTLRCSPRSGDLSVYWYQQSLDQGLQFLIQYYNGEERAKGNILERFSAQQFPDLHSELNLSSLELGDSALYFCASSLPPTDTQYFGPGTRLTVL.

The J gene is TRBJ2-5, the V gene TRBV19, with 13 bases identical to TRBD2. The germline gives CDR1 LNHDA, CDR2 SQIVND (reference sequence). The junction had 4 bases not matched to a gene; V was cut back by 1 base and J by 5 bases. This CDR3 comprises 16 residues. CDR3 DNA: TGTGCCAGTAGTATAGGACTAGCGGGGGGCCGGGAGACCCAGTACTTC. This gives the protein CASSIGLAGGRETQYF.

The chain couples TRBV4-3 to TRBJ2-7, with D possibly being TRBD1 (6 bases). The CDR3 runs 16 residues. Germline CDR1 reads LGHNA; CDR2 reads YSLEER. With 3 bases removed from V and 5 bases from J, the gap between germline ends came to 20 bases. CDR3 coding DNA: TGCGCCAGCAGCCAGAGAGTCGGGCAGGGGTTTAACGAGCAGTACTTC. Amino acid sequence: CASSQRVGQGFNEQYF.

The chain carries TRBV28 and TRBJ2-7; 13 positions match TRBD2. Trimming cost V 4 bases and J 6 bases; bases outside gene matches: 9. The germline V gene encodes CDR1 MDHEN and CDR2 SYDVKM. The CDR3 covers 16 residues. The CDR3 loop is CASSSTGTSGKGEQYF. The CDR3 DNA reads TGTGCCAGCAGTTCGACCGGGACTAGCGGGAAAGGCGAGCAGTACTTC. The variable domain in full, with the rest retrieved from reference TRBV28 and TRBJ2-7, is DVKVTQSSRYLVKRTGEKVFLECVQDMDHENMFWYRQDPGLGLRLIYFSYDVKMKEKGDIPEGYSVSREKKERFSLILESASTNQTSMYLCASSSTGTSGKGEQYFGPGTRLTVT.